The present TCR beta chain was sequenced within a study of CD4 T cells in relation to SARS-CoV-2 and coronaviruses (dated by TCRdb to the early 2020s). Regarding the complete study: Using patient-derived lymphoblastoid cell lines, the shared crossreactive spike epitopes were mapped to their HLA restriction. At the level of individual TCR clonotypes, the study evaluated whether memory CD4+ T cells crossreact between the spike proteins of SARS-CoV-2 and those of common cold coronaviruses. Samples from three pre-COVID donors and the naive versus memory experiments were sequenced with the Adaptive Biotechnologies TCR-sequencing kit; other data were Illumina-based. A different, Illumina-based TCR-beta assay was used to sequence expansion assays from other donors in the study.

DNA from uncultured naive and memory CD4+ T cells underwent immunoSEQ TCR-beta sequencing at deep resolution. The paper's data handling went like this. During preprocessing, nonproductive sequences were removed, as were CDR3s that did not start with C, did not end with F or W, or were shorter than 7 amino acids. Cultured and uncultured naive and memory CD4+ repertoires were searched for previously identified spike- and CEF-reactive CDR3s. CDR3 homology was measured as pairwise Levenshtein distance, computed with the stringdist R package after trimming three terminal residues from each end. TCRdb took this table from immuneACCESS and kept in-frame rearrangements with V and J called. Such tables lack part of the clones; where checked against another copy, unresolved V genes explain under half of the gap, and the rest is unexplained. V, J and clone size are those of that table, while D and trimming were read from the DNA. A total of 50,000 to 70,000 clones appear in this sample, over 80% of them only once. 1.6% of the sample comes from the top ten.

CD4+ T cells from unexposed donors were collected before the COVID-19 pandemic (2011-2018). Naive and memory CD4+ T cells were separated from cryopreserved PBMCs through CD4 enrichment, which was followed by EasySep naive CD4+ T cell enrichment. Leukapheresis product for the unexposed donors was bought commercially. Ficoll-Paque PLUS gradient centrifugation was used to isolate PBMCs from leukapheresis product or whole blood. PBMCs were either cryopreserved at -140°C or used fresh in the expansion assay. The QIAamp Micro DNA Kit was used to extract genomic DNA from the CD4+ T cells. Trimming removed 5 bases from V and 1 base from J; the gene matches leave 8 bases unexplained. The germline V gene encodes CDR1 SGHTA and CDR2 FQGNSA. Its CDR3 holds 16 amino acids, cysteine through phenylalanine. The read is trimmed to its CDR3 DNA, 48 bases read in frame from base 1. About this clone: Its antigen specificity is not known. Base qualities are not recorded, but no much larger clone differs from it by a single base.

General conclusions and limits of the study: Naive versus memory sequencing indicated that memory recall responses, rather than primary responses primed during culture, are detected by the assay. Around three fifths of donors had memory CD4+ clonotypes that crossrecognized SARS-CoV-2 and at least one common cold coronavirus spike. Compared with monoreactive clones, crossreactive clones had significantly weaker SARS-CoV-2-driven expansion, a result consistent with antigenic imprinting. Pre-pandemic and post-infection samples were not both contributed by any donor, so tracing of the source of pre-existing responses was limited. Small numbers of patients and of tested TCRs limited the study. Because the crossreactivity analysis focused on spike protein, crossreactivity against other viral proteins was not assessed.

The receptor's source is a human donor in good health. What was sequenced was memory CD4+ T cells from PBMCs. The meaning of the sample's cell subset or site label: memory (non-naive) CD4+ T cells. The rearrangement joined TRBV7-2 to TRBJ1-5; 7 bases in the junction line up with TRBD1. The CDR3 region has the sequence CASSEDRQKSNQPQHF. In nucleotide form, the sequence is TGTGCCAGCAGCGAGGACAGGCAGAAGAGCAATCAGCCCCAGCATTTT.